The 8 T cell receptor beta chains presented below share a single source sample, sequenced in a study of blood T cells in healthy people across ages (dated by TCRdb to between 2015 and 2016). Libraries were made using 5' RACE. The listed sequencing device is Illumina HiSeq 2500. The second PCR ran for about 7 to 11 cycles and used a J-beta primer mix along with a sample-barcoded 5' primer. TCRdb trimmed public reads at Q25 via fastp, called clones via MiXCR and kept in-frame beta chains. A single entry per CDR3 protein holds the most common genes and DNA from its merged rows. Within this sample are about 1.6 million distinct CDR3 sequences, with about 31% of them counted one time only. The top ten hold approximately 11% of the sample. The sequenced material came from blood. The receptors come from a woman in her twenties or thirties in good health.

The chain joins TRBV11-2 to TRBJ2-7; D might be TRBD1 (6 bases). The V gene lost 7 bases and the J gene lost 4 bases, with 17 bases spanning the gap. The germline V gene encodes CDR1 SGHAT and CDR2 FQNNGV. The CDR3 runs to 14 residues. CDR3 residues: CASNLGARGYEQYF. CDR3 coding DNA: TGTGCCAGCAACCTGGGGGCGCGAGGGTACGAGCAGTACTTC.

This clonotype was counted between two and nine times. CDR3 DNA: TGTGCCAGCAGTTTTCTGGCAGGGTTTAATGAAAAACTGTTTTTT. Its translation is CASSFLAGFNEKLFF. This sequence joins TRBV12-3 or TRBV12-4 and TRBJ1-4; possible D gene TRBD1, 5 bases. V lost 3 bases, J lost 4 bases, and 12 bases lay in between. CDR3 size: 15 residues.

This clonotype was recorded a few times. J is TRBJ2-3 and V is TRBV5-1, with D hard to call. Germline lookup yields CDR1 SGHRS and CDR2 YFSETQ. CDR3 length: 16 amino acids. V gave up 4 bases and J gave up 1 base, with 16 bases separating them. The CDR3, as DNA: TGCGCCAGCAGCCCTGACCCGACGGCGGGCACAGATACGCAGTATTTT. This sequence encodes CASSPDPTAGTDTQYF. Full variable domain (outside the CDR3, taken from reference TRBV5-1 and TRBJ2-3): KAGVTQTPRYLIKTRGQQVTLSCSPISGHRSVSWYQQTPGQGLQFLFEYFSETQRNKGNFPGRFSGRQFSNSRSEMNVSTLELGDSALYLCASSPDPTAGTDTQYFGPGTRLTVL.

The chain joins TRBV20-1 to TRBJ2-3; TRBD1 aligns across 9 bases. This CDR3 has 14 amino acids. Trimming cost V 4 bases and J 3 bases; bases outside gene matches: 5. The V gene's germline CDR1 is DFQATT and CDR2 SNEGSKA (reference sequence). CDR3 bases: TGCAGTGCTACCGGGACAGGGAGAACAGATACGCAGTATTTT. Protein: CSATGTGRTDTQYF.

The chain has TRBV2 and TRBJ1-2; D remains ambiguous. V was cut by 3 bases and J by 6 bases, with 11 bases left in between. The V gene's germline CDR1 is SNHLY and CDR2 FYNNEI. The CDR3 covers 13 residues. The DNA of the CDR3 is TGTGCCAGCAGTGATCCCCCCGCGGATGGCTACACCTTC. Translated: CASSDPPADGYTF.

The J gene is TRBJ2-5, the V gene TRBV9, with D tentatively TRBD1 or TRBD2 (7 bases each). V lost 3 bases to trimming and J lost 1 base, with 13 bases between them. Germline V gene sequence: CDR1 SGDLS, CDR2 YYNGEE. CDR3 length: 15 amino acids. The CDR3 DNA follows: TGTGCCAGCAGCGCGGGGGGACAGCTCCAAGAGACCCAGTACTTC. Protein sequence: CASSAGGQLQETQYF.

This rearrangement joins TRBV27 to TRBJ2-6, with no clear D. Germline values: CDR1 MNHEY, CDR2 SMNVEV (reference sequence). V lost 5 bases and J lost 2, with 7 bases in between. The CDR3 length is 14 residues. The CDR3 loop reads CASSPWAGANVLTF. The CDR3 region has the DNA TGTGCCAGCAGTCCCTGGGCTGGGGCCAACGTCCTGACTTTC.

CDR3 protein: CASTPRGSGANVLTF. CDR3 coding DNA: TGTGCCAGCACCCCCAGGGGCTCTGGGGCCAACGTCCTGACTTTC. V gene TRBV9 combines with J gene TRBJ2-6; D possibly corresponds to TRBD1 (6 bases). The CDR3 length is 15 residues. Per the germline V gene, CDR1 is SGDLS and CDR2 is YYNGEE. V was clipped by 6 bases and J by 0 bases, with 10 bases between them.